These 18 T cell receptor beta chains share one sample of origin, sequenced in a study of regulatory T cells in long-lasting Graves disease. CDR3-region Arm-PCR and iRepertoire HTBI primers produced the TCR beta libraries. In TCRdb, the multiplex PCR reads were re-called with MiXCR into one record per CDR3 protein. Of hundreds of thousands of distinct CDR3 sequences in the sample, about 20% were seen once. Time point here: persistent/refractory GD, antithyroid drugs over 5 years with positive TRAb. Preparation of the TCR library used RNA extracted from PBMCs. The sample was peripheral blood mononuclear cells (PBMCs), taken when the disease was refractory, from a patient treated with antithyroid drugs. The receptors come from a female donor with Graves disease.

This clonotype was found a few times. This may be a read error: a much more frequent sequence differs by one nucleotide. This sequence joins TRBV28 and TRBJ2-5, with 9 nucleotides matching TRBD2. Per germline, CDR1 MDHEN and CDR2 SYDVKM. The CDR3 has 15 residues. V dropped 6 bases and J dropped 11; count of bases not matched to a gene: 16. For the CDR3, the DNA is TGTGCCAGCAGCCCCAGGGTGGGACTAGCCCCCAAGCAGTACTTC. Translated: CASSPRVGLAPKQYF.

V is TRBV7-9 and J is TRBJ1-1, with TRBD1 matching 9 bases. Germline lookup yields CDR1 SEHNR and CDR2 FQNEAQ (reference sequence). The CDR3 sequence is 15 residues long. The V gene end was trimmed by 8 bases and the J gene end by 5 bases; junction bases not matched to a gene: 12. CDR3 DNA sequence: TGTGCCAGCCGCCTACAGGGGGCAAGTGGAACTGAAGCTTTCTTT. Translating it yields CASRLQGASGTEAFF. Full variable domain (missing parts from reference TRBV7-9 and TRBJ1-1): DTGVSQNPRHKITKRGQNVTFRCDPISEHNRLYWYRQTLGQGPEFLTYFQNEAQLEKSRLLSDRFSAERPKGSFSTLEIQRTEQGDSAMYLCASRLQGASGTEAFFGQGTRLTVV.

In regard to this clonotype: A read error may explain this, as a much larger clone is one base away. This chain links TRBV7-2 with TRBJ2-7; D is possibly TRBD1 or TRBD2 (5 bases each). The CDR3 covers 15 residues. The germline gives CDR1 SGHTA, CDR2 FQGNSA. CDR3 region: CASSSSRDGFYKQYF. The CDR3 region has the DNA TGTGCCAGCAGCTCCTCCCGGGACGGGTTCTACAAGCAGTACTTC.

The CDR3 is CASSIGGGSSLEQFF. The CDR3 DNA sequence: TGTGCCAGTAGTATAGGCGGCGGGAGTTCGCTTGAGCAGTTCTTC. The V and J genes are TRBV19 and TRBJ2-1, with 7 bases fitting TRBD2. V lost 1 base, J lost 9 bases, and 9 bases stayed unmatched. The CDR3 covers 15 residues. From germline, CDR1 is LNHDA and CDR2 SQIVND (reference sequence).

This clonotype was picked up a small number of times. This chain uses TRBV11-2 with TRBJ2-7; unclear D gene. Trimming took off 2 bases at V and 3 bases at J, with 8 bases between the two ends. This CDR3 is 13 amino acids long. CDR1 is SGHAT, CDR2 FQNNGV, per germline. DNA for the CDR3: TGTGCCAGCAGCTTAACCGATTACTACGAGCAGTACTTC. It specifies CASSLTDYYEQYF.

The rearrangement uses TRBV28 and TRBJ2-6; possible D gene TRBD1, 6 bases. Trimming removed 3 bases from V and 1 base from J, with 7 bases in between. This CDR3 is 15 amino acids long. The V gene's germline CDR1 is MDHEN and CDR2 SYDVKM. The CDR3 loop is CASSFQGSGANVLTF. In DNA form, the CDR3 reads TGTGCCAGCAGTTTCCAGGGGTCTGGGGCCAACGTCCTGACTTTC.

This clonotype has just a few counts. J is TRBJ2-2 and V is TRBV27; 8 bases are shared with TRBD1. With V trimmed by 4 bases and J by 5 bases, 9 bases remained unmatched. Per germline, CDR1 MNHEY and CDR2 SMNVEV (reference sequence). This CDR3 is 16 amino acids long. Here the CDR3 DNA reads TGTGCCAGCAGTTGGGCCAGGGGGCTAGGAACCGGGGAGCTGTTTTTT. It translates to CASSWARGLGTGELFF.

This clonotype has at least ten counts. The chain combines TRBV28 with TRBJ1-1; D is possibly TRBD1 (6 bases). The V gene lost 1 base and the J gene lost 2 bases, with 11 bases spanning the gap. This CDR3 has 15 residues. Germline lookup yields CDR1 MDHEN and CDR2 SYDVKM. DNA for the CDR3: TGTGCCAGCAGTTTATCCCCGGACAGTAACACTGAAGCTTTCTTT. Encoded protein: CASSLSPDSNTEAFF.

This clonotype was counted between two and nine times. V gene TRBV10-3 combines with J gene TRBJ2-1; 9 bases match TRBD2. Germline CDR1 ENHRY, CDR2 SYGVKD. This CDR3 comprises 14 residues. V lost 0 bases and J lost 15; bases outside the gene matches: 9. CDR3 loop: CAISESRLAGRPFF. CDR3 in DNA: TGTGCCATCAGTGAGTCGAGGCTAGCGGGGCGACCGTTCTTC.

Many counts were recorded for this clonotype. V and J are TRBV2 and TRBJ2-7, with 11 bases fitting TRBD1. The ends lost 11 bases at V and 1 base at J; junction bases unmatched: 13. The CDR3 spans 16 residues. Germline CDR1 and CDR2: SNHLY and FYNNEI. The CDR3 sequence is CAAQGVGQGASYEQYF. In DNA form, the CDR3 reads TGTGCCGCGCAAGGGGTCGGACAGGGGGCTTCCTACGAGCAGTACTTC.

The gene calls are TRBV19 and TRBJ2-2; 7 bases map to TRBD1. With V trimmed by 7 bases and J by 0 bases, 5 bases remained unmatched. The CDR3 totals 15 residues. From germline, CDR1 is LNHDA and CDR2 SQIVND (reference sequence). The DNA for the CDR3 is TGTGCCAGTAATATCCAGGGGGCGAACACCGGGGAGCTGTTTTTT. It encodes CASNIQGANTGELFF. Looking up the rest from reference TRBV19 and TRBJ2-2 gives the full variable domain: DGGITQSPKYLFRKEGQNVTLSCEQNLNHDAMYWYRQDPGQGLRLIYYSQIVNDFQKGDIAEGYSVSREKKESFPLTVTSAQKNPTAFYLCASNIQGANTGELFFGEGSRLTVL.

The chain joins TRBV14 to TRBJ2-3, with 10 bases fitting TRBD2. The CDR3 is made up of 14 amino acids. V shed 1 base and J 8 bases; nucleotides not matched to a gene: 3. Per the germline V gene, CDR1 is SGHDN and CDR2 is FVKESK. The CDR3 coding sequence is TGTGCCAGCAGCCAAGCTCCTAGCGGGAGTACGCAGTATTTT. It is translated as CASSQAPSGSTQYF.

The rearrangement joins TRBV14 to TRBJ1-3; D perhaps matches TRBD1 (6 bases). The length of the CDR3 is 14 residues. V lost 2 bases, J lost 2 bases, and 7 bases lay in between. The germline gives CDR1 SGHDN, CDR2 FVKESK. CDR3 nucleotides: TGTGCCAGCAGCCAAAGGACAGCTGGAAACACCATATATTTT. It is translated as CASSQRTAGNTIYF.

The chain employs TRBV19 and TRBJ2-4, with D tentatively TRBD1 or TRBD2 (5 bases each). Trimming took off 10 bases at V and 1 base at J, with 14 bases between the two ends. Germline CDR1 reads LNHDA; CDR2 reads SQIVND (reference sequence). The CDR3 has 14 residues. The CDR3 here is CATRDLLAKNIQYF. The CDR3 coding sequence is TGTGCCACACGGGACCTTCTTGCCAAAAACATTCAGTACTTC.

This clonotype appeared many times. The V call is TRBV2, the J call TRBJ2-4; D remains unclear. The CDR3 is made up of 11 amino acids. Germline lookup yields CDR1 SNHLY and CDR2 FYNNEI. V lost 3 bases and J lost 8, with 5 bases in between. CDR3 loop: CASSDADIQYF. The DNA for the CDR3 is TGTGCCAGCAGTGACGCGGACATTCAGTACTTC.

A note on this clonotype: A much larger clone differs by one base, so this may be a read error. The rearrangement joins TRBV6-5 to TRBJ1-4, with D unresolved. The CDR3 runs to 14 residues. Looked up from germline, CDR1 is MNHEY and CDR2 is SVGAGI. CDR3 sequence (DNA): TGTGCCAGCAGTTCGGAGCCCCTAAATGAAAAACTGGTTTTT. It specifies CASSSEPLNEKLVF.

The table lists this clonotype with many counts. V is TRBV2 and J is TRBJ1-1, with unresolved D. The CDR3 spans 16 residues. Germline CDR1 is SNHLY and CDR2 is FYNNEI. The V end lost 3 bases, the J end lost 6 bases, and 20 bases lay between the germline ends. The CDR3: CASSEYANPPRAEAFF. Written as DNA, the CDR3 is TGTGCCAGCAGTGAGTACGCCAACCCCCCCCGAGCTGAAGCTTTCTTT.

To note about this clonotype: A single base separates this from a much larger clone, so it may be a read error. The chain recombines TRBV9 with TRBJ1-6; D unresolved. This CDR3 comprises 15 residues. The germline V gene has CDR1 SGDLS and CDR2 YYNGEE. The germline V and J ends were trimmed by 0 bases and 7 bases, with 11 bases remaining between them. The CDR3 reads CASSVARGSNSPLHF. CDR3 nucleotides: TGTGCCAGCAGCGTAGCTCGCGGTTCGAATTCACCCCTCCACTTT.